These T cell receptor beta chains were read from a single sample in a study of OX40 agonist ivuxolimab in advanced cancers. The data were produced by immunoSEQ multiplex PCR, yet TCRdb's version contains in-frame clones alone and is incomplete. The sample yields about 98,000 clones, 87% seen once. The sample was CD4+ or CD8+ T cells sorted from blood, taken in a trial of the OX40 agonist ivuxolimab. The receptors shown here come from an adult with an advanced solid tumor such as melanoma, head and neck, liver or kidney cancer. Both conserved end residues are trimmed from each CDR3. Only part of the rows carry a size: once, few, many, or a class if the clone is expanded.

>TRBJ2-1|once|TRBV19
ASTRGWEQF
>TRBJ2-1|.|TRBV5-4
ASSPGTGGPDEQF
>TRBJ2-1|.|TRBV2
ASSAESGGNEQF
>TRBJ1-2|.|TRBV29-1
SVGRGLGYGYT
>TRBJ2-3|.|TRBV9
ASSVRSGDPTDTQY
>TRBJ1-4|.|TRBV5-1
ASSLGVTNEKLF
>TRBJ1-2|.|TRBV29-1
SANRDNYGYT
>TRBJ2-5|once|TRBV11-2
ASSLGAGGGGETQY
>TRBJ1-6|.|TRBV9
ASSVVDGSLH
>TRBJ2-2|.|TRBV7-3
ASSSRNTGELF
>TRBJ1-4|.|TRBV6-1
ASSARAGEVGEKLF
>TRBJ2-3|.|TRBV10-3
AISLTATSTDTQY
>TRBJ2-3|.|TRBV5-1
ASSLRGMGTDTQY
>TRBJ2-1|.|TRBV10-1
ASREVLHGEQF
>TRBJ1-2|.|TRBV7-2
ASSLVTAGYT
>TRBJ2-5|.|TRBV19
ASTTRFGETQY
>TRBJ2-5|few|TRBV28
ASTRGGEETQY
>TRBJ2-3|.|TRBV5-1
ASSLFVGADTQY
>TRBJ1-1|.|TRBV7-9
ASSLNGGANTEAF
>TRBJ1-5|.|TRBV27
ATSTTGIDQPQH
>TRBJ2-7|.|TRBV7-2
ASSFAGGPGTSYEQY
>TRBJ2-7|few|TRBV15
ATSSRGYEQY
>TRBJ1-5|many|TRBV18
ASSPGGRSYSNQPQH
>TRBJ1-1|.|TRBV19
ASMVLGAAEAF
>TRBJ2-5|few|TRBV7-2
ASSFNQGVEETQY
>TRBJ2-7|once|TRBV18
ASGRDTSYEQY
>TRBJ2-7|.|TRBV10-3
AISNDRDTYEQY
>TRBJ1-5|.|TRBV19
ASSIRQGLQPQH
>TRBJ1-2|.|TRBV4-3
ASSQDQSYRVNYGYT
>TRBJ2-3|few|TRBV18
ASRTGGTDTQY
>TRBJ1-4|.|TRBV2
ASSDSVELF
>TRBJ2-5|.|TRBV18
ASSPLATGPQETQY
>TRBJ1-1|once|TRBV5-1
ASSWGSGGKDTEAF
>TRBJ2-7|.|TRBV7-2
ASSLTGTIEQY
>TRBJ1-1|.|TRBV15
ATSRDRTEAF
>TRBJ1-2|.|TRBV6-4
ASAPGDGINYGYT
>TRBJ1-3|.|TRBV9
ASSLRGAANSGNTIY
>TRBJ2-3|.|TRBV11-1
ASSRQSPKYTDTQY
>TRBJ1-2|.|TRBV7-2
ASSPTGSEGYT
>TRBJ2-2|.|TRBV5-1
ASSFGTTGELF
>TRBJ1-6|few|TRBV6-5
ASSYSGAGTSPLH
>TRBJ1-1|.|TRBV6-5
ASSYTVQGEAF
>TRBJ2-2|.|TRBV18
ASSLLDAGNTGELF
>TRBJ2-3|.|TRBV2
ASRDPTGSDTQY
>TRBJ1-1|few|TRBV5-6
ASSKTGQTEAF
>TRBJ1-1|.|TRBV15
ATSRGGSNTEAF
>TRBJ1-1|.|TRBV11-3
ASSFEQNTEAF
>TRBJ1-1|.|TRBV25-1
ASSTPTVTEAF
>TRBJ1-3|.|TRBV6-5
ASSRTASSGNTIY
>TRBJ1-1|.|TRBV6-1
ASSEGSVNTEAF
>TRBJ2-1|once|TRBV2
ASRETGDEQF
>TRBJ1-2|.|TRBV11-2
ASTIPQGIEGYT